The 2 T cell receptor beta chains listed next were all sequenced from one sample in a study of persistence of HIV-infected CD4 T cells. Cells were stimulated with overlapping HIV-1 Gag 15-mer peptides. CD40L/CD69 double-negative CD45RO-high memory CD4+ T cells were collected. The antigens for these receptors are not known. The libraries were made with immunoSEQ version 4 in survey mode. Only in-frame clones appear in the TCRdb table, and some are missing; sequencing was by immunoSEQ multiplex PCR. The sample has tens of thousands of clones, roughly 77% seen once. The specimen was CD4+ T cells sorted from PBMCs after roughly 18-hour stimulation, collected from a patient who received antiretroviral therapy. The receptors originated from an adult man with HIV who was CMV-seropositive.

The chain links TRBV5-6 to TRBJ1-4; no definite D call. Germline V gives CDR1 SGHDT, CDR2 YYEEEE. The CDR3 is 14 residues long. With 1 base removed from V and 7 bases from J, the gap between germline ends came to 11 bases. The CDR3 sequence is CASSLWSRREKLFF. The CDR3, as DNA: TGTGCCAGCAGCTTGTGGAGTCGCCGTGAAAAACTGTTTTTT.

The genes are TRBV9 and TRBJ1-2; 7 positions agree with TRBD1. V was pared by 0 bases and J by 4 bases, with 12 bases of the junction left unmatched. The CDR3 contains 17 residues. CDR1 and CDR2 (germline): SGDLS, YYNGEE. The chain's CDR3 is CASSVAPVVGGGYGYTF. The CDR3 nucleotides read TGTGCCAGCAGCGTAGCCCCCGTGGTAGGGGGCGGCTATGGCTACACCTTC.